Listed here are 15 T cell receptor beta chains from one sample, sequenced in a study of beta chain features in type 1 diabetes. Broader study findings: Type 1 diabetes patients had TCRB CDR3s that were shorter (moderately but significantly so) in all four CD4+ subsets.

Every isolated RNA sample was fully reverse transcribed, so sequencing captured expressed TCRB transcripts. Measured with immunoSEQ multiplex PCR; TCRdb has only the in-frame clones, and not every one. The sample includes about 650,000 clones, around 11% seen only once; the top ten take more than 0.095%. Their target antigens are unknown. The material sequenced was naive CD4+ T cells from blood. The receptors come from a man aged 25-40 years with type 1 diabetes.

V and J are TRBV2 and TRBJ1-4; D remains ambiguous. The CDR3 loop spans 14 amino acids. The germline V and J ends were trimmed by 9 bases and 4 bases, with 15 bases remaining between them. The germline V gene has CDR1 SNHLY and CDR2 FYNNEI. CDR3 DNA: TGTGCCAGTACAGAGAGCAGGATTAATGAAAAACTGTTTTTT. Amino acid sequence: CASTESRINEKLFF.

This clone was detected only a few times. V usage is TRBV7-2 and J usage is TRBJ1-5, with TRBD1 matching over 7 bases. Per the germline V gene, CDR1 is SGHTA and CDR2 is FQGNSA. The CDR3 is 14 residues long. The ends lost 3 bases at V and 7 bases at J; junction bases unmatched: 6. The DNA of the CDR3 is TGTGCCAGCAGCTTTTCAGGGGGAGGACAGCCCCAGCATTTT. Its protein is CASSFSGGGQPQHF.

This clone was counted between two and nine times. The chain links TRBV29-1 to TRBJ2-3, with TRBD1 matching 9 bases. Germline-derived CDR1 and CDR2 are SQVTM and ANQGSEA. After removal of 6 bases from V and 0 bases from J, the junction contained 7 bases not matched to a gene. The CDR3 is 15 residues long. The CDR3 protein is CSVAGTGISTDTQYF. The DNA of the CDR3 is TGCAGCGTGGCCGGGACAGGGATAAGCACAGATACGCAGTATTTT.

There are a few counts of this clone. Here the CDR3 DNA reads TGTGCCTGGAGTGTACACCAAGGGCCCTCCTCCTACGAGCAGTACTTC. Its translation: CAWSVHQGPSSYEQYF. V is TRBV30 and J is TRBJ2-7; no firm D call. V lost 0 bases to trimming and J lost 0 bases, with 15 bases between them. This CDR3 is 16 amino acids long. The germline CDR1 and CDR2 sequences are GTSNPN and SVGIG (reference sequence). Full variable domain (outside the CDR3, taken from reference TRBV30 and TRBJ2-7): SQTIHQWPATLVQPVGSPLSLECTVEGTSNPNLYWYRQAAGRGLQLLFYSVGIGQISSEVPQNLSASRPQDRQFILSSKKLLLSDSGFYLCAWSVHQGPSSYEQYFGPGTRLTVT.

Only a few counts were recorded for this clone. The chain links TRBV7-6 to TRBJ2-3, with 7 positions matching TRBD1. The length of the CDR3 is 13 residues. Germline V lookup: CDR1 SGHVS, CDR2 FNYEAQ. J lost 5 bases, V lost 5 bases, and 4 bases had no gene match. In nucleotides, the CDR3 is TGTGCCAGCAGCCTGGACAGGAGAGATACGCAGTATTTT. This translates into CASSLDRRDTQYF.

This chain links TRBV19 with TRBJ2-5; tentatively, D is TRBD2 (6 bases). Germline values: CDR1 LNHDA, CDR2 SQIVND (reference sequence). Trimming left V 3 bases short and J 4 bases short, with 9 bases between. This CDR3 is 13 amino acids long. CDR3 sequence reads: CASSIWGVETQYF. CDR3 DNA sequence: TGTGCCAGTAGTATTTGGGGGGTAGAGACCCAGTACTTC.

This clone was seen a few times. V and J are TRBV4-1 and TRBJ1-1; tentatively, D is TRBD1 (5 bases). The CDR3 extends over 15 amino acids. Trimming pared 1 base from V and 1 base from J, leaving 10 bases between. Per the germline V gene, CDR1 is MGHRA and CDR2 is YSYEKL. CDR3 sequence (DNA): TGCGCCAGCAGCCAAGGGGGACGGGGGAACACTGAAGCTTTCTTT. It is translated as CASSQGGRGNTEAFF.

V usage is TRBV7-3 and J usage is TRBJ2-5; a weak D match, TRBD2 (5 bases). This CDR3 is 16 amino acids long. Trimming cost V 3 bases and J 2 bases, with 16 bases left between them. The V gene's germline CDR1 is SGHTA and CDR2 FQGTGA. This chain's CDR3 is CASSLVPGVRQETQYF. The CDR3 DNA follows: TGTGCCAGCAGCTTGGTCCCCGGGGTGAGGCAAGAGACCCAGTACTTC.

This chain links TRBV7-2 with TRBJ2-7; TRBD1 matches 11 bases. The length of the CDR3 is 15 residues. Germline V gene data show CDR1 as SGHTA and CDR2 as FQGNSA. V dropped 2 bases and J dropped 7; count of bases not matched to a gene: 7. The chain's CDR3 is CASSLLGQGAREQYF. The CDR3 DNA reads TGTGCCAGCAGCTTACTCGGACAGGGGGCTCGGGAGCAGTACTTC.

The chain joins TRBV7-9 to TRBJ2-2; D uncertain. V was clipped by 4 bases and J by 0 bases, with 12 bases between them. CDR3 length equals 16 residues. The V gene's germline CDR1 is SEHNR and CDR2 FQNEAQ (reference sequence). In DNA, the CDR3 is TGTGCCAGCAGCTCCTACAGCCTCGCGAACACCGGGGAGCTGTTTTTT. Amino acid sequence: CASSSYSLANTGELFF.

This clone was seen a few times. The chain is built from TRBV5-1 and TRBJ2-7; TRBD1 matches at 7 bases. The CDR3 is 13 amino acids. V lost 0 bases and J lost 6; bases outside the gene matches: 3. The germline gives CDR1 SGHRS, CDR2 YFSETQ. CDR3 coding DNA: TGCGCCAGCAGCTTGGAAGGGGACAGCGAGCAGTACTTC. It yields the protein CASSLEGDSEQYF.

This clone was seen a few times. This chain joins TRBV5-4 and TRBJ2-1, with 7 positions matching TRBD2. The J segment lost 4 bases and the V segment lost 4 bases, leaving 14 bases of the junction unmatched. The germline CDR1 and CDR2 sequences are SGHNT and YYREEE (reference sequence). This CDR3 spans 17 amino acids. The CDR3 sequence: CASSPVPGLSIYNEQFF. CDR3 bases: TGTGCCAGCAGCCCCGTTCCGGGACTATCGATATACAATGAGCAGTTCTTC.

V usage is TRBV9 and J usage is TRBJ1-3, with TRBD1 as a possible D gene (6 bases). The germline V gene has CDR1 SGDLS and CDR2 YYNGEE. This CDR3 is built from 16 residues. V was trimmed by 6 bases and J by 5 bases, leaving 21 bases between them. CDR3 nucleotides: TGTGCCAGCACCCCCCACGCACAAGGGGGAAGAAACACCATATATTTT. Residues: CASTPHAQGGRNTIYF.

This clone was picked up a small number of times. The CDR3 coding sequence is TGCAGCGTAAGACAGGGAGAAGACACCGGGGAGCTGTTTTTT. It encodes CSVRQGEDTGELFF. This chain connects TRBV29-1 to TRBJ2-2; 7 nucleotides match TRBD1. Germline V gene lookup returns CDR1 SQVTM and CDR2 ANQGSEA. The CDR3 is 14 amino acids. Trimming removed 6 bases from V and 3 bases from J; junction bases left unmatched: 7.

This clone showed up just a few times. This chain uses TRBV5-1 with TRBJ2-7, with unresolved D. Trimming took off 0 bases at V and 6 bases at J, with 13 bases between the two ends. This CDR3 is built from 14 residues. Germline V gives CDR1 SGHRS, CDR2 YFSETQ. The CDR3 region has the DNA TGCGCCAGCAGCTTGGGGGCCCCCTACATCGAGCAGTACTTC. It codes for CASSLGAPYIEQYF.